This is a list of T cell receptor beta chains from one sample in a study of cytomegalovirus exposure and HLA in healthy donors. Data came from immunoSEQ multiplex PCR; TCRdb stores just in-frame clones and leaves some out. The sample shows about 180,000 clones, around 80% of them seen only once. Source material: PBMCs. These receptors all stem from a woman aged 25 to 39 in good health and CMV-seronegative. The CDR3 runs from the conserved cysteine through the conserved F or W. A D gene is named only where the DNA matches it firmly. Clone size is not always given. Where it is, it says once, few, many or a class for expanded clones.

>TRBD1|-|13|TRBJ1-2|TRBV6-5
CASRLDRSYGYTF
TGTGCCAGCAGGTTGGACAGGAGCTATGGCTACACCTTC
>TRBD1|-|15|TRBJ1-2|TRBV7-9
CASSVPGQASYGYTF
TGTGCCAGCAGCGTACCGGGACAGGCCTCCTATGGCTACACCTTC
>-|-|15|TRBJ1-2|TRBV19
CASSITGIRNYGYTF
TGTGCCAGTAGTATAACAGGGATCAGAAACTATGGCTACACCTTC
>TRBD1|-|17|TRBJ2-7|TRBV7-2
CASSLAAGTGNLYEQYF
TGTGCCAGCAGCTTAGCCGCCGGGACAGGGAATCTGTACGAGCAGTACTTC
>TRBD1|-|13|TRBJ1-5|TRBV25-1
CASADRGNQPQHF
TGTGCCAGCGCCGACAGGGGAAATCAGCCCCAGCATTTT
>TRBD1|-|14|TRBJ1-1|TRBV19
CASSTGQLHTEAFF
TGTGCCAGTAGTACGGGACAGTTGCACACTGAAGCTTTCTTT
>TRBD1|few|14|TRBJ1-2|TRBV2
CASYNSGGSYGYTF
TGTGCCAGCTATAACTCAGGGGGATCTTATGGCTACACCTTC
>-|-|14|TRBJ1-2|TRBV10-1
CASSEGGSNYGHTF
TGCGCCAGCAGTGAGGGTGGTTCTAACTATGGCCACACCTTC
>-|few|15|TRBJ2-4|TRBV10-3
CAISESSSGENIQYF
TGTGCCATCAGTGAGTCCTCGTCAGGGGAAAACATTCAGTACTTC
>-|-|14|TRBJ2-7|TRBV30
CAGAWGPRTYEQYF
TGTGCCGGGGCGTGGGGGCCAAGAACCTACGAGCAGTACTTC
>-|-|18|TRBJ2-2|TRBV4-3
CASSQANIGATGGGELFF
TGCGCCAGCAGCCAAGCGAATATAGGGGCTACCGGGGGCGGGGAGCTGTTTTTT
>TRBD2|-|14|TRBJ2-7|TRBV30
CAWTRAGGFYEQYF
TGTGCCTGGACCCGGGCGGGGGGGTTCTACGAGCAGTACTTC
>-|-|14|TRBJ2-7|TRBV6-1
CASIDTGTAYEQYF
TGTGCCAGCATCGATACAGGGACGGCCTACGAGCAGTACTTC
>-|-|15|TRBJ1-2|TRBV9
CASSVQGNINYGYTF
TGTGCCAGCAGCGTGCAGGGGAACATCAACTATGGCTACACCTTC